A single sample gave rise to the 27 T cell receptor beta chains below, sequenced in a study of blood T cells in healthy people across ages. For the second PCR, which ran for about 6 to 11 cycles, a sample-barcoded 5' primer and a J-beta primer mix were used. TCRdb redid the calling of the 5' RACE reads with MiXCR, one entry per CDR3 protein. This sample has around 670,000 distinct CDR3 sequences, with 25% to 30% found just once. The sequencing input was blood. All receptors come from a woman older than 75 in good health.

CDR3 in amino acids: CASSIKGQGSSNEQFF. Written as DNA, the CDR3 is TGTGCCAGCAGCATTAAAGGACAGGGAAGTTCCAATGAGCAGTTCTTC. The chain joins TRBV6-1 to TRBJ2-1; 8 bases match TRBD1. Trimming took 6 bases from V and 6 from J; bases not matched to a gene: 13. In germline, CDR1 is MNHNS, CDR2 SASEGT. This CDR3 is 16 amino acids long.

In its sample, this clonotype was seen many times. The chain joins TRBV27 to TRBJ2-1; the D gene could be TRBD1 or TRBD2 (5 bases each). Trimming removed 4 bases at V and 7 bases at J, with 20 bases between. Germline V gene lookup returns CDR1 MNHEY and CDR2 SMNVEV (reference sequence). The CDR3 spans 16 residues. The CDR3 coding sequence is TGTGCCAGCAGTTCCCCCGGGACCCTCCTCACAAATGAGCAGTTCTTC. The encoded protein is CASSSPGTLLTNEQFF.

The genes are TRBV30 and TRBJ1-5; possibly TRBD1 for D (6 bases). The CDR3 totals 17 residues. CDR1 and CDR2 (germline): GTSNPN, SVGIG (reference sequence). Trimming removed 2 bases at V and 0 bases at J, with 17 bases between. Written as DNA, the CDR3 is TGTGCCTGGAGTCAAATTAGGACAGTCAATAGCAATCAGCCCCAGCATTTT. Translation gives CAWSQIRTVNSNQPQHF.

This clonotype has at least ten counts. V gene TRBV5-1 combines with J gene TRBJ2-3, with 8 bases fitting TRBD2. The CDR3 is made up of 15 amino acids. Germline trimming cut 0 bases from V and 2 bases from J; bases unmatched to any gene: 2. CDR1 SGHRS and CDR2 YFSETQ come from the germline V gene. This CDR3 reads CASSLGGGLTDTQYF. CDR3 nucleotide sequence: TGCGCCAGCAGCTTGGGCGGGGGGCTCACAGATACGCAGTATTTT. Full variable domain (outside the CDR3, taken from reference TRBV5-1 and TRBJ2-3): KAGVTQTPRYLIKTRGQQVTLSCSPISGHRSVSWYQQTPGQGLQFLFEYFSETQRNKGNFPGRFSGRQFSNSRSEMNVSTLELGDSALYLCASSLGGGLTDTQYFGPGTRLTVL.

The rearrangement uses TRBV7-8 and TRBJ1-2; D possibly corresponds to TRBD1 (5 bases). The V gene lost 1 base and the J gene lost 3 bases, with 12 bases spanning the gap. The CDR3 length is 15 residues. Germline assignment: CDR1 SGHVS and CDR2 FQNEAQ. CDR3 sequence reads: CASSLGGTAYYGYTF. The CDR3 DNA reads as TGTGCCAGCAGCTTAGGTGGGACGGCCTACTATGGCTACACCTTC.

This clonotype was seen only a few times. CDR3 DNA: TGTGCCAGTAGTATGCGAAGGGGCGCTGACTATGGCTACACCTTC. Amino acid sequence: CASSMRRGADYGYTF. The chain couples TRBV19 to TRBJ1-2, with D perhaps TRBD1 (5 bases). The ends were cut back, 3 bases at V and 3 bases at J, with 14 bases in the middle. This CDR3 is built from 15 residues. Germline values: CDR1 LNHDA, CDR2 SQIVND (reference sequence). Full variable domain (remainder filled in from reference TRBV19 and TRBJ1-2): DGGITQSPKYLFRKEGQNVTLSCEQNLNHDAMYWYRQDPGQGLRLIYYSQIVNDFQKGDIAEGYSVSREKKESFPLTVTSAQKNPTAFYLCASSMRRGADYGYTFGSGTRLTVV.

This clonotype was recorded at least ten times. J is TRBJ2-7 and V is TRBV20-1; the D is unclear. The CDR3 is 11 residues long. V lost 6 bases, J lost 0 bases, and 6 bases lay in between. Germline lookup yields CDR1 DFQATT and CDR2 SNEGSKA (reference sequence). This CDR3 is CSAVYSYEQYF. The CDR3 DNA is TGCAGTGCAGTTTACTCCTACGAGCAGTACTTC.

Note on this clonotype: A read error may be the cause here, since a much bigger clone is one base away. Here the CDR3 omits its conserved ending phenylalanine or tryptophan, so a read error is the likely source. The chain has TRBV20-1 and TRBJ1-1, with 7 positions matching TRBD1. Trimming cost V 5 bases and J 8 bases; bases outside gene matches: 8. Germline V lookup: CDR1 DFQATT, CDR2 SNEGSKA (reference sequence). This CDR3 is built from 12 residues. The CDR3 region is CSAVGTAPEAFV. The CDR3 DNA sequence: TGCAGTGCTGTTGGGACAGCCCCCGAAGCTTTCGTT.

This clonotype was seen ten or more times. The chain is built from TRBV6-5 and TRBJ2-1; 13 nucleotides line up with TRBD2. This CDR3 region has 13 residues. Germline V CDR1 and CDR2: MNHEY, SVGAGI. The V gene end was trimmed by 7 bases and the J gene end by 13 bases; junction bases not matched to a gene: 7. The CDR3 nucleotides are TGTGCCAGCACCTGGACTAGCGGGGGCTTTCAGTTCTTC. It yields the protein CASTWTSGGFQFF.

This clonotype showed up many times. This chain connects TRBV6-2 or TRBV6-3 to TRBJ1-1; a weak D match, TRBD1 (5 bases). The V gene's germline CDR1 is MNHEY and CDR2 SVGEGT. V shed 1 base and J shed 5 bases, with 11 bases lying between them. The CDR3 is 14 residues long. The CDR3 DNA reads TGTGCCAGCAGTTACTACCCAGGGAGGACTGAAGCTTTCTTT. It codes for CASSYYPGRTEAFF.

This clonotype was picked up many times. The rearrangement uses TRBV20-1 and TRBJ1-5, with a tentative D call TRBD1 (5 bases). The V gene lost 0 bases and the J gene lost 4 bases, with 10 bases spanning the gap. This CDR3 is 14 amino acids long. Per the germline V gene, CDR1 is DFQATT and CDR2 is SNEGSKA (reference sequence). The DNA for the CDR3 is TGCAGTGCTAGAGAGGGGCATCCAAATCAGCCCCAGCATTTT. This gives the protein CSAREGHPNQPQHF.

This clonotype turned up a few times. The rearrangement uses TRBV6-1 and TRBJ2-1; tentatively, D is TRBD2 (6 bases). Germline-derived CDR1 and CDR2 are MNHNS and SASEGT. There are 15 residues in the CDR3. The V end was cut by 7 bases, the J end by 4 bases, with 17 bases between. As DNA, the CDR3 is TGTGCCAGCACAGGCGGAGCGGGTCGGTACAATGAGCAGTTCTTC. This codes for CASTGGAGRYNEQFF.

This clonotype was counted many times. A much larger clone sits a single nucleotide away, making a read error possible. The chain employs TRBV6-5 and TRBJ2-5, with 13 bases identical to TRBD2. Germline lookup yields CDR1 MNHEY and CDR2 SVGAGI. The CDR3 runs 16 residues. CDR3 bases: TGTGCCAGCAGCTACTGGACTAGCGGGGGTAAAAATGAGCAGTACTTC. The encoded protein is CASSYWTSGGKNEQYF.

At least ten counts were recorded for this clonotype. The CDR3 is CASRRTSGNLYNEQFF. Here the CDR3 DNA reads TGTGCCAGCAGGAGGACTAGCGGTAATCTATACAATGAGCAGTTCTTC. The chain recombines TRBV27 with TRBJ2-1; 10 nucleotides match TRBD2. CDR1 is MNHEY, CDR2 SMNVEV, per germline (reference sequence). V lost 6 bases and J lost 4; bases outside the gene matches: 9. The CDR3 sequence is 16 residues long.

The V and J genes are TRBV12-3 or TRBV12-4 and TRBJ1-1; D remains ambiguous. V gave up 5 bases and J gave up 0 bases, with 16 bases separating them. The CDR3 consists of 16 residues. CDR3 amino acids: CASSIHPGAMNTEAFF. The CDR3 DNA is TGTGCCAGCAGTATTCACCCTGGTGCTATGAACACTGAAGCTTTCTTT.

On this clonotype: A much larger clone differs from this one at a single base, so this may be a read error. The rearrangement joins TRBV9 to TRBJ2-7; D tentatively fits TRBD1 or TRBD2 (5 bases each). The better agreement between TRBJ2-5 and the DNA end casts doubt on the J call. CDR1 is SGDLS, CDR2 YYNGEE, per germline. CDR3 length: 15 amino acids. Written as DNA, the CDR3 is TGTGCCAGCAGCCCCCGGCCGGGGCCCCACGAGACCCAGTACTTC. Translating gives CASSPRPGPHETQYF.

The CDR3 DNA sequence: TGTGCCAGCAGTTACTCAAGGACTAGCGACGGGAATACGCAGTATTTT. Its protein product is CASSYSRTSDGNTQYF. The V and J genes are TRBV6-6 and TRBJ2-3; TRBD2 matches 9 bases. This CDR3 contains 16 residues. CDR1 MNHNY and CDR2 SVGAGI come from the germline V gene (reference sequence). Trimming cost V 0 bases and J 7 bases; bases outside gene matches: 8.

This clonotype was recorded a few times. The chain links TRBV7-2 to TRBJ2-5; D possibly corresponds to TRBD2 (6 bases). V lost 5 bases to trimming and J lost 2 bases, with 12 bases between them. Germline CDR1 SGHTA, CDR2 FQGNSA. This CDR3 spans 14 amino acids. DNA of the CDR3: TGTGCCAGCAGCCCGCGGGCGGGGCAAGAGACCCAGTACTTC. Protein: CASSPRAGQETQYF.

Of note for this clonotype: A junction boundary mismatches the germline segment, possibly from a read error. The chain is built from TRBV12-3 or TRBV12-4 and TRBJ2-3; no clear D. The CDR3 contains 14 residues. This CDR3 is CASSLSGPADAQYF. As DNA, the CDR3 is TGTGCCAGCAGTTTATCGGGCCCCGCAGATGCGCAGTATTTT.

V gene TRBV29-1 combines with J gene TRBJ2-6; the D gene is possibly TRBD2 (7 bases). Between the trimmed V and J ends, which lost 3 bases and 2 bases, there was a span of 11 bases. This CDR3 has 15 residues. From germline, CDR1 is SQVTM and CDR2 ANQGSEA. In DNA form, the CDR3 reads TGCAGCGTTGATACGGGGGGCCCTGGGGCCAACGTCCTGACTTTC. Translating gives CSVDTGGPGANVLTF.

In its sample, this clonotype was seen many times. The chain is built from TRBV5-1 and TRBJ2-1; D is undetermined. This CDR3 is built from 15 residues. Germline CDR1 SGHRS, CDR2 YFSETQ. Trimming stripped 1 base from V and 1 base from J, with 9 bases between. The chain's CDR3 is CASSLLDPSYNEQFF. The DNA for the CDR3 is TGCGCCAGCAGCTTGCTGGACCCTTCCTACAATGAGCAGTTCTTC.

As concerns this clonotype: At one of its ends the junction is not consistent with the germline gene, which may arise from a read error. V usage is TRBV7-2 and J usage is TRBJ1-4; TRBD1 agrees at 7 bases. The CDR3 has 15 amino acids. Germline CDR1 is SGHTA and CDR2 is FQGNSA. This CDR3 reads CASSEQTGINERLFF. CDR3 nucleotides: TGTGCCAGCAGCGAGCAGACAGGGATTAATGAAAGACTGTTTTTT.

CDR3 sequence (DNA): TGTGCCAGCTCACCACAAAGACGGCACACTGAAGCTTTCTTT. This codes for CASSPQRRHTEAFF. This chain uses TRBV18 with TRBJ1-1; D not resolved. The germline V gene has CDR1 KGHSH and CDR2 LQKENI. The V and J ends lost 1 base and 3 bases respectively, with 9 bases between them. The CDR3 contains 14 residues.

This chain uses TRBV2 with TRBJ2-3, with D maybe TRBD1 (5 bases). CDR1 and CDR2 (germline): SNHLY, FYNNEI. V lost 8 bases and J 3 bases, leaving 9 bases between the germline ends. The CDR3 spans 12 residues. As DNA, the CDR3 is TGTGCCAGCGGGGCTATTACAGATACGCAGTATTTT. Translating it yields CASGAITDTQYF.

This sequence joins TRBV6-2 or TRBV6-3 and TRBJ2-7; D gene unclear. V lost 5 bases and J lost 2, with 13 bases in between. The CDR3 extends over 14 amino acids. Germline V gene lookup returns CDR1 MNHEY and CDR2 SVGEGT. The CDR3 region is CASSPAGSTYEQYF. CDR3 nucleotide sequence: TGTGCCAGCAGTCCGGCCGGGTCCACCTACGAGCAGTACTTC.

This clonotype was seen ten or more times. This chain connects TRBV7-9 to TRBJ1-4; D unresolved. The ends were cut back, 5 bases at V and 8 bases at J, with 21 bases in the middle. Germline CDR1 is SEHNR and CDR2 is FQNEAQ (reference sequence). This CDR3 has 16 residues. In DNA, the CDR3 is TGTGCCAGCAGCCCCCCGGACGCGAGCCTTCGGGAAAAACTGTTTTTT. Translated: CASSPPDASLREKLFF.

This CDR3 is CASSPGEYYGYTF. In DNA, the CDR3 is TGTGCCAGCAGCCCCGGGGAATACTATGGCTACACCTTC. V is TRBV7-9 and J is TRBJ1-2, with D uncertain. The V end was cut by 5 bases, the J end by 3 bases, with 10 bases between. CDR3 length equals 13 residues. From germline, CDR1 is SEHNR and CDR2 FQNEAQ (reference sequence).